This section outlines one T cell receptor beta chain sequence together with its context. TCRdb's table, derived via immunoSEQ multiplex PCR, lists solely in-frame clones and lacks some. The table has over 100,000 clones, 75% to 90% seen once; the top ten hold 15% to 20%. This sample was taken from a study of control samples from healthy donors and cancer patients. Per the germline V gene, CDR1 is LNHDA and CDR2 is SQIVND (reference sequence). There are 18 residues in the CDR3. The V gene lost 4 bases and the J gene lost 0 bases, with 21 bases spanning the gap. The chain employs TRBV19 and TRBJ1-1, with TRBD1 as a possible D gene (6 bases). This sequence was found in a woman in her forties or fifties in good health. Sequencing was carried out using blood. CDR3 residues: CASSTTALTGRVNTEAFF. DNA of the CDR3: TGTGCCAGTAGTACCACCGCATTAACAGGGCGGGTGAACACTGAAGCTTTCTTT. Filled out from reference TRBV19 and TRBJ1-1, the complete variable domain reads DGGITQSPKYLFRKEGQNVTLSCEQNLNHDAMYWYRQDPGQGLRLIYYSQIVNDFQKGDIAEGYSVSREKKESFPLTVTSAQKNPTAFYLCASSTTALTGRVNTEAFFGQGTRLTVV.